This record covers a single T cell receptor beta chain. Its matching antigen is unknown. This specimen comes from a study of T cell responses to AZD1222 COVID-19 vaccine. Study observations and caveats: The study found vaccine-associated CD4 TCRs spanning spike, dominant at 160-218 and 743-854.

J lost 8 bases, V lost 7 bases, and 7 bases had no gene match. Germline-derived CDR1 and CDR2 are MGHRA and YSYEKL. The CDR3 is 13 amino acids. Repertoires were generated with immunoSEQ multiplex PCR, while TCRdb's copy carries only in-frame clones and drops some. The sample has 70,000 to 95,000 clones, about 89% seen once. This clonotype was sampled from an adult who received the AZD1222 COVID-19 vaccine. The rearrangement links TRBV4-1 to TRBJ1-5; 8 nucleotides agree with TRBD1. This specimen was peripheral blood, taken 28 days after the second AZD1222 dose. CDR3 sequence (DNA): TGCGCCAGCAACCCGACAGGGGCTGAGCCCCAGCATTTT. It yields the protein CASNPTGAEPQHF.